The 28 T cell receptor beta chains below all came from one sample that was sequenced in a study of blood T cells in healthy people across ages. Together with a sample-barcoded 5' primer, a J-beta primer mix was included in a second PCR lasting about 6 to 11 cycles. Each CDR3 protein gets one entry after TCRdb re-called the 5' RACE reads with MiXCR. This repertoire shows more than 750,000 distinct CDR3 sequences, 29% found once; its top ten account for approximately 10%. These data are also associated with another study on T cells of mothers and their children.

Sequencing used blood. These receptors were taken from a woman aged 40 to 55 in good health.

The table lists this clonotype with a few counts. Possible read error: a much larger clone is one base away. This chain links TRBV5-1 with TRBJ1-2; TRBD1 matches at 10 bases. V shed 6 bases, J shed 6 bases, and the junction held 5 bases outside the gene matches. Germline V CDR1 and CDR2: SGHRS, YFSETQ. CDR3 length equals 13 residues. CDR3 nucleotide sequence: TGCGCCAGCACCAGGGACAGGGGAGATGGCTACACCTTC. It yields the protein CASTRDRGDGYTF.

This clonotype was found a few times. The chain carries TRBV29-1 and TRBJ2-1; 7 bases are shared with TRBD2. V lost 7 bases and J lost 3; bases outside the gene matches: 6. The CDR3 runs 13 residues. Germline V lookup: CDR1 SQVTM, CDR2 ANQGSEA. The CDR3 region is CSAETSSYNEQFF. The CDR3 DNA reads TGCAGCGCTGAGACTAGCAGCTACAATGAGCAGTTCTTC.

This chain links TRBV4-1 with TRBJ1-4, with D possibly being TRBD1 (6 bases). Germline lookup yields CDR1 MGHRA and CDR2 YSYEKL. The CDR3 covers 15 residues. The ends were cut back, 3 bases at V and 8 bases at J, with 16 bases in the middle. CDR3 DNA: TGCGCCAGCAGCCAGAAGGGGGTCGAACAGGAAAAACTGTTTTTT. Encoded protein: CASSQKGVEQEKLFF.

The chain recombines TRBV20-1 with TRBJ2-1, with 12 bases matching TRBD2. The V gene end was trimmed by 2 bases and the J gene end by 5 bases; junction bases not matched to a gene: 16. This CDR3 spans 19 amino acids. Germline V gene sequence: CDR1 DFQATT, CDR2 SNEGSKA (reference sequence). CDR3 DNA sequence: TGCAGTGCTAGAACATTTCAGGGGCTAGCGGGGGGGCGTCACAATGAGCAGTTCTTC. This codes for CSARTFQGLAGGRHNEQFF.

This clonotype has only a few counts. It may be a read error: a sequence one base away is much more abundant. The chain recombines TRBV20-1 with TRBJ2-5; 10 nucleotides match TRBD2. The better agreement between TRBJ2-1 and the DNA end casts doubt on the J call. Germline V CDR1 and CDR2: DFQATT, SNEGSKA (reference sequence). This CDR3 is built from 14 residues. The CDR3 spells CSGAGGWYQETQFF. Written as DNA, the CDR3 is TGCAGTGGAGCGGGGGGGTGGTACCAAGAGACCCAGTTCTTC.

This chain connects TRBV5-1 to TRBJ1-1; D not certain. With 2 bases removed from V and 11 bases from J, the gap between germline ends came to 19 bases. Germline V gene sequence: CDR1 SGHRS, CDR2 YFSETQ. The CDR3 runs 14 residues. The CDR3 loop reads CASSLQDGGTGAFF. CDR3 nucleotides: TGCGCCAGCAGCTTACAAGACGGAGGAACTGGGGCTTTCTTT.

This sequence joins TRBV20-1 and TRBJ1-5; TRBD1 might be the D (5 bases). CDR3 length equals 16 residues. The germline V gene has CDR1 DFQATT and CDR2 SNEGSKA (reference sequence). Trimming pared 0 bases from V and 1 base from J, leaving 13 bases between. The CDR3 is CSARDLKGRSNQPQHF. Written as DNA, the CDR3 is TGCAGTGCTAGAGATCTTAAGGGACGAAGCAATCAGCCCCAGCATTTT.

With regard to this clonotype: This may stem from a read error, because a much larger clone lies one nucleotide away. The J gene is TRBJ1-2, the V gene TRBV28; no definite D call. The CDR3 spans 14 residues. Looked up from germline, CDR1 is MDHEN and CDR2 is SYDVKM. V lost 4 bases and J lost 5, with 14 bases in between. The CDR3 sequence is CASSWPAFPYGYTF. The CDR3 DNA reads as TGTGCCAGCAGTTGGCCCGCTTTCCCTTATGGCTACACCTTC.

The CDR3 protein is CASSPQGAGVGEPGYTF. CDR3 DNA sequence: TGTGCCAGCAGCCCCCAGGGAGCGGGGGTTGGGGAGCCTGGCTACACCTTC. The chain links TRBV7-2 to TRBJ1-2; TRBD1 might be the D (5 bases). The ends were cut back, 5 bases at V and 7 bases at J, with 26 bases in the middle. This CDR3 comprises 17 residues. Germline assignment: CDR1 SGHTA and CDR2 FQGNSA.

This clonotype was seen only a few times. The junction shows a germline mismatch at one end, possibly a read error. V usage is TRBV12-3 or TRBV12-4 and J usage is TRBJ1-2; TRBD1 matches at 8 bases. The CDR3 covers 13 residues. CDR3 sequence: CASSQGQGHGHTF. As DNA, the CDR3 is TGTGCCAGCAGTCAAGGACAGGGCCATGGCCACACCTTC.

This clonotype showed up many times. V gene TRBV29-1 combines with J gene TRBJ2-7; either TRBD1 or TRBD2 may fit D (5 bases each). Germline V lookup: CDR1 SQVTM, CDR2 ANQGSEA. This CDR3 region has 13 residues. Between the trimmed V and J ends, which lost 7 bases and 2 bases, there was a span of 15 bases. The CDR3 DNA reads TGCAGCGCATCAGGGAGAGGGGCCTACGAGCAGTACTTC. Translated: CSASGRGAYEQYF.

The table lists this clonotype with a few counts. The chain joins TRBV27 to TRBJ2-7; TRBD1 agrees at 11 bases. Trimming at V came to 0 bases and at J to 2 bases, leaving 3 bases not matched to a gene. The CDR3 has 16 residues. CDR1 and CDR2 from the germline V gene are MNHEY and SMNVEV (reference sequence). This chain's CDR3 is CASSLSRTGGTYEQYF. The CDR3 nucleotides are TGTGCCAGCAGTTTATCCCGGACAGGGGGCACCTACGAGCAGTACTTC.

The genes are TRBV5-1 and TRBJ2-2, with 9 bases matching TRBD1. Losses at the gene ends were 6 bases for V and 6 bases for J; bases not matched to a gene: 9. The CDR3 length is 15 residues. The germline gives CDR1 SGHRS, CDR2 YFSETQ. This CDR3 is CASKPQGAHAGELFF. The CDR3 DNA sequence: TGCGCCAGCAAACCACAGGGGGCGCATGCCGGGGAGCTGTTTTTT.

CDR3 nucleotide sequence: TGTGCCAGCAAGACAGAGAAAATCCAAGAGACCCAGTACTTC. Translated: CASKTEKIQETQYF. V and J are TRBV2 and TRBJ2-5; possible D gene TRBD1, 5 bases. Per the germline V gene, CDR1 is SNHLY and CDR2 is FYNNEI. The CDR3 contains 14 residues. V was pared by 7 bases and J by 1 base, with 13 bases between.

This clonotype appeared many times. The CDR3 DNA sequence: TGTGCCAGCTCACCACCGCTAGCGGGACTCCAAGAGACCCAGTACTTC. This encodes CASSPPLAGLQETQYF. The chain carries TRBV18 and TRBJ2-5, with TRBD2 identical over 9 bases. Trimming took 0 bases from V and 1 from J; bases not matched to a gene: 3. The CDR3 runs 16 residues. Germline V gene data show CDR1 as KGHSH and CDR2 as LQKENI.

The chain uses TRBV29-1 and TRBJ2-1; no definite D call. Per germline, CDR1 SQVTM and CDR2 ANQGSEA. The V gene lost 7 bases and the J gene lost 3 bases, with 13 bases spanning the gap. This CDR3 is built from 13 residues. The CDR3 spells CSGRLGFYNEQFF. CDR3 in DNA: TGCAGCGGACGACTGGGGTTCTACAATGAGCAGTTCTTC.

This clonotype has ten or more counts. This rearrangement joins TRBV5-8 to TRBJ2-3, with D maybe TRBD2 (7 bases). Germline V gene sequence: CDR1 SGHTS, CDR2 YDEGEE. The CDR3 is 15 residues long. Trimming pared 5 bases from V and 0 bases from J, leaving 13 bases between. The CDR3 DNA reads as TGTGCCAGCAGTATTGGGGGGGCCAGCACAGATACGCAGTATTTT. The encoded protein is CASSIGGASTDTQYF.

This clonotype was seen more than once but under ten times. Here the CDR3 reads CASSLDHTNEQFF. Written as DNA, the CDR3 is TGTGCCAGCAGCTTGGACCACACAAATGAGCAGTTCTTC. V usage is TRBV5-6 and J usage is TRBJ2-1; D uncertain. Germline V gives CDR1 SGHDT, CDR2 YYEEEE. The CDR3 is 13 amino acids. The germline V and J ends were trimmed by 0 bases and 7 bases, with 8 bases remaining between them.

On this clonotype itself: A much larger clone sits a single nucleotide away, making a read error possible. The gene calls are TRBV7-3 and TRBJ1-2; the D is unclear. The germline V gene has CDR1 SGHTA and CDR2 FQGTGA. This CDR3 spans 13 amino acids. The V and J ends lost 8 bases and 3 bases respectively, with 13 bases between them. The CDR3 spells CASGPGEHYGYTF. The CDR3 DNA follows: TGTGCCAGCGGCCCCGGTGAGCACTATGGCTACACCTTC. Variable domain in full (rest from reference TRBV7-3 and TRBJ1-2): GAGVSQTPSNKVTEKGKYVELRCDPISGHTALYWYRQSLGQGPEFLIYFQGTGAADDSGLPNDRFFAVRPEGSVSTLKIQRTERGDSAVYLCASGPGEHYGYTFGSGTRLTVV.

Note on this clonotype: The junction departs from the called germline gene at one end, perhaps through a read error. This chain connects TRBV29-1 to TRBJ2-2; 7 bases line up with TRBD1. CDR1 and CDR2 from the germline V gene are SQVTM and ANQGSEA. CDR3 length: 16 amino acids. In DNA, the CDR3 is TGCAGCGTTGAAGATCTGGGGACAGTGCGACCCGGGGAGCGGTTTTTT. It encodes CSVEDLGTVRPGERFF.

The gene calls are TRBV9 and TRBJ2-3, with TRBD2 as a possible D gene (7 bases). This CDR3 spans 18 amino acids. The V gene lost 0 bases and the J gene lost 0 bases, with 17 bases spanning the gap. Germline CDR1 and CDR2: SGDLS and YYNGEE. For the CDR3, the DNA is TGTGCCAGCAGCGTAGTTCCTCCCCGGGGGGCTAGCACAGATACGCAGTATTTT. Its protein product is CASSVVPPRGASTDTQYF.

This clonotype was seen only once. The V call is TRBV20-1, the J call TRBJ1-1; maybe TRBD1 (5 bases). Germline CDR1 is DFQATT and CDR2 is SNEGSKA (reference sequence). The V and J ends lost 3 bases and 2 bases respectively, with 16 bases between them. This CDR3 is built from 15 residues. CDR3 protein: CSASVGSDRNTEAFF. The DNA for the CDR3 is TGCAGTGCTAGTGTAGGGTCTGACAGAAACACTGAAGCTTTCTTT.

This clonotype was detected a few times. This chain joins TRBV20-1 and TRBJ1-4; maybe TRBD1 (6 bases). The CDR3 is 14 amino acids. The V end lost 5 bases, the J end lost 5 bases, and 15 bases lay between the germline ends. Germline CDR1 is DFQATT and CDR2 is SNEGSKA (reference sequence). The chain's CDR3 is CSARQWTVNEKLFF. The CDR3 region has the DNA TGCAGTGCTCGACAGTGGACAGTAAATGAAAAACTGTTTTTT.

The chain uses TRBV11-2 and TRBJ2-1; TRBD1 might be the D (6 bases). CDR3 length equals 12 residues. Germline V CDR1 and CDR2: SGHAT, FQNNGV. The CDR3, as DNA: TGTACCTGCCGACAGGAGTACAATGAGCAGTTCTTC. Protein sequence: CTCRQEYNEQFF.

In its sample, this clonotype was seen many times. This chain links TRBV29-1 with TRBJ2-1, with D possibly matching TRBD2 (6 bases). The ends were cut back, 4 bases at V and 6 bases at J, with 13 bases in the middle. Germline CDR1 is SQVTM and CDR2 is ANQGSEA. CDR3 length: 13 amino acids. CDR3 nucleotides: TGCAGCGTTGGAGGGGCCGGGGGCAATGAGCAGTTCTTC. This translates into CSVGGAGGNEQFF.

In this sample, this clonotype turned up a few times. The chain links TRBV20-1 to TRBJ1-1; D gene uncertain. This CDR3 is 11 amino acids long. Germline loops: CDR1 DFQATT, CDR2 SNEGSKA (reference sequence). Between the trimmed V and J ends, which lost 5 bases and 1 base, there was a span of 5 bases. Here the CDR3 reads CSAPGNTEAFF. The CDR3 nucleotides are TGCAGTGCTCCCGGGAACACTGAAGCTTTCTTT.

J is TRBJ1-1 and V is TRBV12-3 or TRBV12-4, with 8 bases identical to TRBD1. J gave up 2 bases and V 7 bases, and 12 bases lay outside the gene matches. CDR3 length: 16 residues. Written as DNA, the CDR3 is TGTGCCAGCACCCCCCGGTGGCAGGGGGCTAACACTGAAGCTTTCTTT. As protein: CASTPRWQGANTEAFF.

This clonotype came up a few times. The J gene is TRBJ2-3, the V gene TRBV6-6; D may be TRBD1 (6 bases). The CDR3 consists of 15 residues. V was shortened by 1 base and J by 6 bases, with 14 bases between the two germline ends. Germline CDR1 MNHNY, CDR2 SVGAGI (reference sequence). CDR3: CASSYLGSRGDTQYF. CDR3 DNA sequence: TGTGCCAGCAGTTACTTAGGGTCGAGGGGGGATACGCAGTATTTT.